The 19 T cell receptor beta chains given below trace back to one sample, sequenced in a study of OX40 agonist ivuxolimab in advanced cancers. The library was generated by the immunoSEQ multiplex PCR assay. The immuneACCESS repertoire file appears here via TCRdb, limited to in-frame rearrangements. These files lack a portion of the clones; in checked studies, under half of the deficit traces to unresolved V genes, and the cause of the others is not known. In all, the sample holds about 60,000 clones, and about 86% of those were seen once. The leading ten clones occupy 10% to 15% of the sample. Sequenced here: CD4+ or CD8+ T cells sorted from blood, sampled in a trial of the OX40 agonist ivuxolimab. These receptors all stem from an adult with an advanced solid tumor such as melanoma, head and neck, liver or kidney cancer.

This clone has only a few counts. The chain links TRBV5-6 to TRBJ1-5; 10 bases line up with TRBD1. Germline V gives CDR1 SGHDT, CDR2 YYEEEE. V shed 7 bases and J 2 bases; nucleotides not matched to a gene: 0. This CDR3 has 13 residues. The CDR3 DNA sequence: TGTGCCAGCGGGACAGGGGGCAATCAGCCCCAGCATTTT. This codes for CASGTGGNQPQHF.

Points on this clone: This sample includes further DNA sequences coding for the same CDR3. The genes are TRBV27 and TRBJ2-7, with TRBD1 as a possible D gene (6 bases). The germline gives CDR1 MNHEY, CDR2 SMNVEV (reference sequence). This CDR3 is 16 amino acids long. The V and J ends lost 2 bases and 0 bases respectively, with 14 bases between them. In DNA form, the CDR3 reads TGTGCCAGCAGTTTACGGCTACAGGGCTTCTCCTACGAGCAGTACTTC. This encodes CASSLRLQGFSYEQYF.

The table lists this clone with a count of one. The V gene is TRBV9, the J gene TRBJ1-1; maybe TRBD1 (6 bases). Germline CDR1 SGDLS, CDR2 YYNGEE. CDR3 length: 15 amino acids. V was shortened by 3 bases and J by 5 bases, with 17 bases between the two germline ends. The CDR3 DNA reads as TGTGCCAGCAGCGACCAACAGGGTATTGGGACTGAAGCTTTCTTT. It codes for CASSDQQGIGTEAFF.

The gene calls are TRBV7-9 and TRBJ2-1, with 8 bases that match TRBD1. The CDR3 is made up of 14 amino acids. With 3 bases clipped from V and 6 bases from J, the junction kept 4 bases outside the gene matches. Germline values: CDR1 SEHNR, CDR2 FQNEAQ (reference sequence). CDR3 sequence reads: CASSFKDRVNEQFF. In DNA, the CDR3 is TGTGCCAGCAGCTTTAAGGACAGGGTCAATGAGCAGTTCTTC. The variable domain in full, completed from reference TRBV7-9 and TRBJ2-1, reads DTGVSQNPRHKITKRGQNVTFRCDPISEHNRLYWYRQTLGQGPEFLTYFQNEAQLEKSRLLSDRFSAERPKGSFSTLEIQRTEQGDSAMYLCASSFKDRVNEQFFGPGTRLTVL.

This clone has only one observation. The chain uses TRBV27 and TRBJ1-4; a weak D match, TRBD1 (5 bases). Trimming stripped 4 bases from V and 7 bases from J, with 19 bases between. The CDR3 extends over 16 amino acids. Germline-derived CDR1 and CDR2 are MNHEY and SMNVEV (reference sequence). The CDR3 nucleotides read TGTGCCAGCAGTTCTATTGCTTGGCTTAGGGGTGAAAAACTGTTTTTT. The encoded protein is CASSSIAWLRGEKLFF.

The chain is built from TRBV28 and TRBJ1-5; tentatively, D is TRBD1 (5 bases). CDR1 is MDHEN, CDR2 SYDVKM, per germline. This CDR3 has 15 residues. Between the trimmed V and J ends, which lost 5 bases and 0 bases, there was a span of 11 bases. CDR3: CASSRLRVSNQPQHF. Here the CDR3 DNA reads TGTGCCAGCAGTAGGCTCAGGGTTAGCAATCAGCCCCAGCATTTT.

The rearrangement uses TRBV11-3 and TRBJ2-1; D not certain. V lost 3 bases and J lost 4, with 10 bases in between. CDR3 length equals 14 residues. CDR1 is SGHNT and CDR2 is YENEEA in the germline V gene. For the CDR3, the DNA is TGTGCCAGCAGCTTGGGCGGAACTTACAATGAGCAGTTCTTC. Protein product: CASSLGGTYNEQFF.

The CDR3 reads CASSHHPGQYYNEQFF. CDR3 nucleotide sequence: TGCGCCAGCAGCCATCATCCGGGACAGTACTACAATGAGCAGTTCTTC. The chain joins TRBV4-3 to TRBJ2-1, with 7 positions matching TRBD1. CDR3 length: 16 amino acids. After removal of 3 bases from V and 3 bases from J, the junction contained 8 bases not matched to a gene. Germline values: CDR1 LGHNA, CDR2 YSLEER.

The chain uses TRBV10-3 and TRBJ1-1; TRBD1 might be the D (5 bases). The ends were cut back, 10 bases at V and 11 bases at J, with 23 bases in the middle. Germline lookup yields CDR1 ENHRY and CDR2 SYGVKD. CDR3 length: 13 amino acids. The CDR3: CATFLGQGSQAFF. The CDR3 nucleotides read TGTGCCACTTTCTTGGGGCAGGGCTCGCAGGCTTTCTTT.

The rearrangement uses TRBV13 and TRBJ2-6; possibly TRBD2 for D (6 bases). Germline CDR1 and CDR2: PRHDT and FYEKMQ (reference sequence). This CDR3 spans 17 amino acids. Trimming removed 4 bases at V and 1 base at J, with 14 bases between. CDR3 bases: TGTGCCAGCAGCTCCGGGACTTCCTTTTCTGGGGCCAACGTCCTGACTTTC. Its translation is CASSSGTSFSGANVLTF.

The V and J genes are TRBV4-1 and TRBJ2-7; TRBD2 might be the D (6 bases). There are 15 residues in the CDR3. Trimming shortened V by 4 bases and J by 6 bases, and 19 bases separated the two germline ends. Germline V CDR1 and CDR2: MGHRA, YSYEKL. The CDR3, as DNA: TGCGCCAGCAGCCCGACTAGTGGGGACCGACCCGAGCAGTACTTC. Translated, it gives CASSPTSGDRPEQYF.

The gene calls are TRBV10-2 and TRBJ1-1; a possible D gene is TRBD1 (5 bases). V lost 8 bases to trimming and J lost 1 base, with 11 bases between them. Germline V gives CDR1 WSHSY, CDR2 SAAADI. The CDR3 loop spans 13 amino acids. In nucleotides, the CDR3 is TGCGCCAGCTCTCTACAGGAGAACACTGAAGCTTTCTTT. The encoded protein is CASSLQENTEAFF.

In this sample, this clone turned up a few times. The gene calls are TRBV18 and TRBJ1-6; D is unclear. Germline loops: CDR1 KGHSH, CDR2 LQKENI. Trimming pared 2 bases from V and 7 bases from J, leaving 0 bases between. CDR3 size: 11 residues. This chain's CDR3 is CASSPNSPLHF. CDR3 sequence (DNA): TGTGCCAGCTCACCAAATTCACCCCTCCACTTT. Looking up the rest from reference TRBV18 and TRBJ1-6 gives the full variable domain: NAGVMQNPRHLVRRRGQEARLRCSPMKGHSHVYWYRQLPEEGLKFMVYLQKENIIDESGMPKERFSAEFPKEGPSILRIQQVVRGDSAAYFCASSPNSPLHFGNGTRLTVT.

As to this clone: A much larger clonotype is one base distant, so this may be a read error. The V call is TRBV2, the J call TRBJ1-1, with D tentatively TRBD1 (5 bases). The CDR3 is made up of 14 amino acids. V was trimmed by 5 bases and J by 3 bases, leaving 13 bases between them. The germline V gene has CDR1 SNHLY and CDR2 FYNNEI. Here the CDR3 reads CASSYGGEDTEAFF. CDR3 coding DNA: TGTGCCAGCAGTTACGGGGGAGAGGACACTGAAGCTTTCTTT.

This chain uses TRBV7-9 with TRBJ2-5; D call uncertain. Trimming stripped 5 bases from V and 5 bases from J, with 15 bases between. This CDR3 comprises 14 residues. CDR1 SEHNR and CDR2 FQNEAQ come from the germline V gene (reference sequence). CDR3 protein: CASSPTTETETQYF. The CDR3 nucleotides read TGTGCCAGCAGCCCAACGACGGAGACGGAGACCCAGTACTTC.

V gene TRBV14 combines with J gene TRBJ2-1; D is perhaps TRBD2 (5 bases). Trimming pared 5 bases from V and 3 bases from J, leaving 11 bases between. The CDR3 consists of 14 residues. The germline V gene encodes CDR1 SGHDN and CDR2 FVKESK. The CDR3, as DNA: TGTGCCAGCAGCAGGATAGGGAGCTACAATGAGCAGTTCTTC. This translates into CASSRIGSYNEQFF.

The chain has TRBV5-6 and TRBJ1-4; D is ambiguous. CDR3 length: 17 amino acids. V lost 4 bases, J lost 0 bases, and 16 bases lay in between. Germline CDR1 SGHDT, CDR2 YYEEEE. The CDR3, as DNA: TGTGCCAGCAGCCCCCCCCCGGGAGTCGCAACTAATGAAAAACTGTTTTTT. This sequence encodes CASSPPPGVATNEKLFF.

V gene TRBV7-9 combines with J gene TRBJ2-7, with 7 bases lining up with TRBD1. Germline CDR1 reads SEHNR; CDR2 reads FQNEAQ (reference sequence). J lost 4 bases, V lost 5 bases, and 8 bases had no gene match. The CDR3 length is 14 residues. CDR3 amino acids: CASSPGDRFYEQYF. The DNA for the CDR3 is TGTGCCAGCAGCCCAGGGGACAGATTTTACGAGCAGTACTTC.

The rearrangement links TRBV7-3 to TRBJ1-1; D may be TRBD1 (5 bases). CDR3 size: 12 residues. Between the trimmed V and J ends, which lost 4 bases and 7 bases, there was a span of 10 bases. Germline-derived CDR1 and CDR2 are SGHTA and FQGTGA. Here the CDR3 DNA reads TGTGCCAGCAGCTCCGGGGCGGGTGAAGCTTTCTTT. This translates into CASSSGAGEAFF.